This TCR beta chain was obtained from a study of shared clonotypes between healthy human individuals. General study points: Compared with memory subsets, naive subsets generally had larger estimated richness.

To note about this clone: Its antigen is not identified.

In the authors' methods: ImmunoSEQ junction-only sequences lacked quality scores, so their filtering differed. This table comes from immunoSEQ multiplex PCR, and its TCRdb copy is limited to in-frame clones, with some not included. V, J and clone size derive from that table, while D and trimming were established from the DNA sequence. The table records approximately 2.5 million clones, approximately 90% of them present only once. There are 15 residues in the CDR3. Germline V gene data show CDR1 as GTSNPN and CDR2 as SVGIG (reference sequence). Trimming took 0 bases from V and 4 from J, leaving 13 bases between them.

The sample was naive CD4+ T cells sorted from blood. The subset was: CD45RA+ positively selected. V is TRBV30 and J is TRBJ1-5, with D unclear. This TCR was sampled from a man aged 18 to 35 in good health. CDR3: CAWSVFPQVNQPQHF. As DNA, the CDR3 is TGTGCCTGGAGTGTATTCCCTCAGGTAAATCAGCCCCAGCATTTT. The full variable domain, its missing parts supplied by reference TRBV30 and TRBJ1-5, is SQTIHQWPATLVQPVGSPLSLECTVEGTSNPNLYWYRQAAGRGLQLLFYSVGIGQISSEVPQNLSASRPQDRQFILSSKKLLLSDSGFYLCAWSVFPQVNQPQHFGDGTRLSIL.